This T cell receptor beta chain originates from a study of T-cell reconstitution after alpha-beta-depleted transplantation in children. V dropped 1 base and J dropped 6 bases, with 9 bases sitting between them. The CDR3 runs to 13 residues. This sample's TCRbeta library carried unique molecular identifier barcodes. Each CDR3 protein is one row after TCRdb ran MiXCR on the PCR reads. The sample shows roughly 190,000 distinct CDR3 sequences, roughly 15% of them seen only once. This clonotype was seen at least ten times. The sequence derives from a human donor who donated a stem cell graft to a child with acute lymphoblastic leukemia. This chain links TRBV12-3 or TRBV12-4 with TRBJ1-1; D may be TRBD1 (6 bases). Sequences were derived from PBMCs from the stem cell graft donor, sampled from the stem cell graft. For the CDR3, the DNA is TGTGCCAGCAGTTTAGGGGACACGGCTGAAGCTTTCTTT. Translation: CASSLGDTAEAFF.